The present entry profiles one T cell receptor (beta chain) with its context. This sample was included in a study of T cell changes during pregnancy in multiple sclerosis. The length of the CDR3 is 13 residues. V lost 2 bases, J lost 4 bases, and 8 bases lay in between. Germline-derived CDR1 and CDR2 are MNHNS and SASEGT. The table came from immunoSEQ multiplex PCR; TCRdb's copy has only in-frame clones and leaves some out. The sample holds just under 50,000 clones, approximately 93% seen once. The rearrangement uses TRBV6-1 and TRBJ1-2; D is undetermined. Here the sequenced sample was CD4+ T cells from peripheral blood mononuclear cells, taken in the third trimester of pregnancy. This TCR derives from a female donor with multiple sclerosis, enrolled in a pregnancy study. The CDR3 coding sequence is TGTGCCAGCAGTGAAACTGAGCTCTATGGCTACACCTTC. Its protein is CASSETELYGYTF.